The entry below gives a single T cell receptor beta chain sequence along with its context. These data are taken from a study of shared clonotypes between healthy human individuals. CDR3 length equals 14 residues. Trimming removed 2 bases at V and 7 bases at J, with 14 bases between. Germline V gene sequence: CDR1 KGHSH, CDR2 LQKENI. Donors comprised only Caucasian adults living in Nashville, Tennessee. How the authors handled the data: Filtering differed since immunoSEQ provided only junctions, with no quality scores. Repertoires were generated with immunoSEQ multiplex PCR, while TCRdb's copy carries only in-frame clones and drops some. From that table come the V and J calls and clone size; the DNA was used to work out D and trimming. The data show some 1 million clones, roughly 70% seen once.

The chain has TRBV18 and TRBJ1-2; unclear D gene. Sequencing was done on a sample of memory CD4+ T cells sorted from blood. Specified subset: CD45RA-negative fraction. This TCR was recovered from a man aged 18-30 years in good health. CDR3 protein: CASSPIGGESGYTF. The CDR3 coding sequence is TGTGCCAGCTCACCAATTGGCGGGGAATCTGGCTACACCTTC. Full variable domain (rest looked up from reference TRBV18 and TRBJ1-2): NAGVMQNPRHLVRRRGQEARLRCSPMKGHSHVYWYRQLPEEGLKFMVYLQKENIIDESGMPKERFSAEFPKEGPSILRIQQVVRGDSAAYFCASSPIGGESGYTFGSGTRLTVV.